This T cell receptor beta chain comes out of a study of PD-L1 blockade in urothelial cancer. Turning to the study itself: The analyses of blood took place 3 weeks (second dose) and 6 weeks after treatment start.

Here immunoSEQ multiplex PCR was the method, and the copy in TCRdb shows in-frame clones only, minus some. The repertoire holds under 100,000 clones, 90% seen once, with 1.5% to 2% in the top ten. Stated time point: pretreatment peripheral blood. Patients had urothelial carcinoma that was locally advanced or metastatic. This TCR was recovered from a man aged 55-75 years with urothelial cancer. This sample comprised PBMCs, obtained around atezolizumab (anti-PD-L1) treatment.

CDR3 bases: TGTGCCTGGTCTTGGGCGGGTAAAAGCTACGAGCAGTACTTC. It is translated as CAWSWAGKSYEQYF. V is TRBV30 and J is TRBJ2-7; perhaps TRBD2 as D (5 bases). The V gene lost 5 bases and the J gene lost 3 bases, with 17 bases spanning the gap. CDR3 length equals 14 residues. Germline loops: CDR1 GTSNPN, CDR2 SVGIG (reference sequence).